This T cell receptor (beta chain) was captured in a study of vaccination effects on CD4 cells after COVID-19. Study-wide background: Samples collected post-vaccine were obtained a median of 72 days after the second dose.

Germline CDR1 and CDR2: SGHDN and FVKESK. There are 14 residues in the CDR3. The V gene lost 4 bases and the J gene lost 4 bases, with 13 bases spanning the gap. A remark on this clone: The target antigen is unknown.

TCRdb's copy holds only in-frame clones and misses some; the assay was immunoSEQ multiplex PCR. The table records approximately 25,000 clones, about 80% of them present only once. The ViraFEST assay expanded antigen-specific CD4+ T cells with viral peptide pools before sequencing. The culture ran for roughly ten days, and then CD4+ T cells were isolated. The participants, recipients of two vaccine doses, got either BNT162b2 or mRNA-1273. None of these healthy vaccinees had been infected with SARS-CoV-2 before vaccination. With around 9.4 ug/ml peptides and around 10 IU/ml IL-2, around 2.1 million PBMC per well were cultured.

The sample in question was CD4+ T cells from PBMCs cultured with HCoV-NL63 spike peptides, obtained after COVID-19 vaccination. The clonotype was recovered from a human donor who received a COVID-19 vaccine. Some clones in this sample may be carry-over from other donors' samples. The V call is TRBV14, the J call TRBJ2-5; D ambiguous. The CDR3: CASSPKDLGETQYF. The CDR3 coding sequence is TGTGCCAGCAGCCCGAAGGACCTTGGAGAGACCCAGTACTTC.